This T cell receptor (beta chain) stems from a study of cytomegalovirus exposure and HLA in healthy donors. Findings of the study overall: Cytomegalovirus-associated TCR beta chains were listed, numbering around 150. Accurate prediction of HLA-A and HLA-B alleles (for most subjects) was reportedly achieved from TCR beta sequences.

V lost 0 bases, J lost 7 bases, and 9 bases lay in between. Germline-derived CDR1 and CDR2 are MNHEY and SMNVEV (reference sequence). CDR3 size: 13 residues. As concerns this clone: Its antigen is not known.

Vbeta (60) and Jbeta (13) primers were used in the PCR. In the original processing: About 12 million of the approximately 80 million unique TCR beta chains counted in a later analysis were shared. Some clones are missing from TCRdb's copy, which holds only in-frame ones; the method was immunoSEQ multiplex PCR. V, J and clone size derive from that table, while D and trimming were established from the DNA sequence. The table lists fewer than 200,000 clones, around three quarters of them singletons, with approximately 0.73% in the top ten. The sequence was obtained from a woman aged 40 to 50 in good health and CMV-seronegative. Sequenced input: PBMCs. The chain joins TRBV27 to TRBJ1-1; the D gene is possibly TRBD1 (6 bases). The CDR3 region is CASSLSSRGEAFF. The DNA for the CDR3 is TGTGCCAGCAGTTTATCTTCCAGGGGTGAAGCTTTCTTT.